The rows below give T cell receptor beta chains drawn from one sample of a study of T cells in localized non-small cell lung cancer. Data came from immunoSEQ multiplex PCR; TCRdb stores just in-frame clones and leaves some out. The repertoire holds about 48,000 clones, with around 77% as singletons. The sequenced sample was peripheral blood, obtained before any cancer treatment. The receptors derive from a man between 40 and 75 years old with stage I squamous cell lung carcinoma. CDR3s include the opening cysteine and the closing phenylalanine or tryptophan. D genes are given only for firm matches. Size values are once, few and many counts, or a class for expanded clones, and some rows have none.

j_call: TRBJ1-4
v_call: TRBV5-1
cdr3_length: 15
clone_size: -
d_call: -
cdr3_aa: CASSEDSTTNEKLFF
cdr3_nt: TGCGCCAGCAGCGAGGACAGCACAACTAATGAAAAACTGTTTTTT

j_call: TRBJ2-1
v_call: TRBV5-1
cdr3_length: 14
clone_size: -
d_call: TRBD1
cdr3_aa: CASSFDRGSGEQFF
cdr3_nt: TGCGCCAGCAGCTTCGACAGGGGCTCCGGTGAGCAGTTCTTC

j_call: TRBJ2-3
v_call: TRBV4-1
cdr3_length: 17
clone_size: -
d_call: -
cdr3_aa: CASSQDPPGGLTDTQYF
cdr3_nt: TGCGCCAGCAGCCAAGACCCGCCGGGGGGCCTCACAGATACGCAGTATTTT

j_call: TRBJ2-3
v_call: TRBV11-2
cdr3_length: 16
clone_size: -
d_call: TRBD1
cdr3_aa: CASSPRQGAQTDTQYF
cdr3_nt: TGTGCCAGCAGCCCGAGACAGGGGGCCCAGACAGATACGCAGTATTTT

j_call: TRBJ2-1
v_call: TRBV27
cdr3_length: 15
clone_size: -
d_call: -
cdr3_aa: CASSFSGAVPNEQFF
cdr3_nt: TGTGCCAGCAGTTTTTCGGGGGCTGTGCCCAATGAGCAGTTCTTC

j_call: TRBJ1-2
v_call: TRBV6-7
cdr3_length: 15
clone_size: -
d_call: -
cdr3_aa: CASSYSKGQVHGYTF
cdr3_nt: TGTGCCAGCAGTTACTCGAAAGGCCAGGTCCATGGCTACACCTTC

j_call: TRBJ2-2
v_call: TRBV6-6
cdr3_length: 14
clone_size: -
d_call: TRBD1
cdr3_aa: CASTPGQGSGELFF
cdr3_nt: TGTGCCAGCACCCCGGGACAGGGGAGCGGGGAGCTGTTTTTT

j_call: TRBJ1-1
v_call: TRBV4-1
cdr3_length: 13
clone_size: few
d_call: -
cdr3_aa: CASSQDLRSEAFF
cdr3_nt: TGCGCCAGCAGCCAAGATTTAAGGAGTGAAGCTTTCTTT

j_call: TRBJ2-7
v_call: TRBV5-1
cdr3_length: 14
clone_size: -
d_call: -
cdr3_aa: CASSLWDGSYEQYF
cdr3_nt: TGCGCCAGCAGCTTGTGGGACGGATCCTACGAGCAGTACTTC

j_call: TRBJ1-2
v_call: TRBV5-5
cdr3_length: 13
clone_size: few
d_call: -
cdr3_aa: CASREAGVHGYTF
cdr3_nt: TGTGCCAGCAGAGAGGCGGGAGTCCATGGCTACACCTTC

j_call: TRBJ1-2
v_call: TRBV7-3
cdr3_length: 13
clone_size: once
d_call: -
cdr3_aa: CASSANQGVGYTF
cdr3_nt: TGTGCCAGCAGCGCCAACCAAGGGGTTGGCTACACCTTC